Presented here are 8 T cell receptor beta chains from one specimen sequenced in a study of blood T cell repertoires in COVID-19 (dated by TCRdb to 2018 to 2021). Library preparation employed the immunoSEQ multiplex PCR assay. The table comes from immuneACCESS by way of TCRdb, which keeps in-frame sequences with V and J called. Part of the clones is missing from these tables; in studies checked, under half for an unresolved V gene and the rest for unknown reasons. This sample is represented by fewer than 400,000 clones; roughly 90% of them were singletons. Roughly 2.9% of the sample is in the top ten clones. Source material: peripheral blood. The receptors stem from a woman in her twenties or thirties with COVID-19, enrolled during active disease.

The gene calls are TRBV9 and TRBJ1-3; D is undetermined. Germline values: CDR1 SGDLS, CDR2 YYNGEE. The CDR3 spans 15 residues. The V gene lost 4 bases and the J gene lost 0 bases, with 11 bases spanning the gap. This CDR3 reads CASSPLVGSGNTIYF. CDR3 in DNA: TGTGCCAGCAGCCCCCTAGTCGGCTCTGGAAACACCATATATTTT.

The CDR3 sequence: CASSPLRLAGNQETQYF. Here the CDR3 DNA reads TGTGCCAGCAGCCCATTGAGACTAGCGGGGAACCAAGAGACCCAGTACTTC. The chain has TRBV7-6 and TRBJ2-5; 11 bases line up with TRBD2. CDR1 is SGHVS, CDR2 FNYEAQ, per germline. There are 17 residues in the CDR3. With V trimmed by 5 bases and J by 0 bases, 8 bases remained unmatched.

V and J are TRBV11-2 and TRBJ2-3; 7 bases are a match to TRBD1. Germline assignment: CDR1 SGHAT and CDR2 FQNNGV. The ends lost 6 bases at V and 4 bases at J; junction bases unmatched: 16. This CDR3 has 17 amino acids. CDR3 DNA sequence: TGTGCCAGCAGTCTTAGGACCGTGACAGGGCTTCCAGATACGCAGTATTTT. This encodes CASSLRTVTGLPDTQYF.

The J gene is TRBJ2-1, the V gene TRBV24-1, with 10 bases matching TRBD2. The germline CDR1 and CDR2 sequences are KGHDR and SFDVKD. The CDR3 sequence is 16 residues long. V lost 4 bases and J lost 6; bases outside the gene matches: 8. The CDR3 DNA sequence: TGTGCCACCAGTGAAGTCACTAGCGGGAACTTCAATGAGCAGTTCTTC. Translation gives CATSEVTSGNFNEQFF.

This chain connects TRBV5-1 to TRBJ1-1; D perhaps matches TRBD1 (5 bases). Germline V lookup: CDR1 SGHRS, CDR2 YFSETQ. There are 12 residues in the CDR3. Trimming cost V 5 bases and J 5 bases, with 10 bases left between them. The CDR3 DNA reads as TGCGCCAGCAGTCGGGGGGGAACTGAAGCTTTCTTT. It specifies CASSRGGTEAFF.

This chain uses TRBV19 with TRBJ1-5; possible D gene TRBD1, 6 bases. This CDR3 region has 13 residues. Germline CDR1 is LNHDA and CDR2 is SQIVND (reference sequence). Trimming took off 5 bases at V and 7 bases at J, with 12 bases between the two ends. CDR3 DNA: TGTGCCAGTAGTCCAGGGGTGAGACAGCCCCAGCATTTT. It yields the protein CASSPGVRQPQHF.

The V call is TRBV27, the J call TRBJ2-2; 8 bases fit TRBD1. Germline V gives CDR1 MNHEY, CDR2 SMNVEV (reference sequence). The length of the CDR3 is 16 residues. The V gene end was trimmed by 0 bases and the J gene end by 3 bases; junction bases not matched to a gene: 3. The DNA for the CDR3 is TGTGCCAGCAGTTTATCTGCAGGGGGCTACACCGGGGAGCTGTTTTTT. As protein: CASSLSAGGYTGELFF.

The V gene is TRBV15, the J gene TRBJ2-1; D is unresolved. Germline V gene data show CDR1 as LNHNV and CDR2 as YYDKDF (reference sequence). This CDR3 is built from 14 residues. V lost 1 base and J lost 7, with 11 bases in between. DNA of the CDR3: TGTGCCACCAGCAGAGCTCTAGTCTGGAATGAGCAGTTCTTC. This gives the protein CATSRALVWNEQFF.